This T cell receptor beta chain was sequenced during a study of shared clonotypes between healthy human individuals. The method was immunoSEQ multiplex PCR; TCRdb's version includes in-frame clones alone and lacks a portion of them. This sample has 2.5 million or so clones, with approximately 92% found just once. Sequences were obtained from naive CD4+ T cells sorted from blood. Subset meaning: CD45RA+ positively selected. The TCR originated in a man between 18 and 29 years old in good health.

The CDR3 coding sequence is TGTGCCAGCAGAGCCGGGACTAGCGGGAGAAATGAGCAGTTCTTC. Its protein product is CASRAGTSGRNEQFF. The chain recombines TRBV6-5 with TRBJ2-1; TRBD2 matches 14 bases. The V segment lost 6 bases and the J segment 7 bases; nucleotides outside the gene matches: 5. Germline CDR1 MNHEY, CDR2 SVGAGI. This CDR3 contains 15 residues.